The clone carrying this T cell receptor (beta chain) occurred many times. The read finishes 3 residues shy of the CDR3 end, and the germline J gene is used to complete it. Trimming pared 5 bases from V and 4 bases from J, leaving 23 bases between. There are 17 residues in the CDR3. CDR1 is LGHDT and CDR2 is YNNKEL in the germline V gene (reference sequence). The data are from a study of T cell clonality in common variable immunodeficiency. The data were produced by immunoSEQ multiplex PCR, yet TCRdb's version contains in-frame clones alone and is incomplete. The repertoire consists of approximately 75,000 clones, none detected only once.

The sample comprised peripheral blood mononuclear cells. The source of this sequence is a person aged 18 to 75 in good health. J is TRBJ1-2 and V is TRBV3-1 (or the pseudogene TRBV3-2), with D tentatively TRBD1 (6 bases). Partial CDR3 DNA: TGTGCCAGCAGCGCTGCCTTCGTGACAGGTAACGGCTATGGC. It translates to CASSAAFVTGNGYG. In full, the CDR3 is CASSAAFVTGNGYGYTF.